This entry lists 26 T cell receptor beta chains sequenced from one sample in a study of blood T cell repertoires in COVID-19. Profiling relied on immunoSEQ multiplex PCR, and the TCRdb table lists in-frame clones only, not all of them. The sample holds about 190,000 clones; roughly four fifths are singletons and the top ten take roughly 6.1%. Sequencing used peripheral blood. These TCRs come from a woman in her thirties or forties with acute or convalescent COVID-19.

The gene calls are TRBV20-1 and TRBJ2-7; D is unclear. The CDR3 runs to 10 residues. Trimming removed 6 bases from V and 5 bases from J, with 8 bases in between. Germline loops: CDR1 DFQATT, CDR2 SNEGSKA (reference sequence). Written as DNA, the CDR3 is TGCAGTGCCGCCGCGAACGAGCAGTACTTC. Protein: CSAAANEQYF.

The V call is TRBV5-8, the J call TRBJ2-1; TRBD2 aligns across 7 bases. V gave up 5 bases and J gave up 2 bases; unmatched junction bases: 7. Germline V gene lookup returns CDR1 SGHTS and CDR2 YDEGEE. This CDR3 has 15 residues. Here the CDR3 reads CASRSLGGTYNEQFF. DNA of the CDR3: TGTGCCAGCAGATCCTTGGGAGGGACCTACAATGAGCAGTTCTTC.

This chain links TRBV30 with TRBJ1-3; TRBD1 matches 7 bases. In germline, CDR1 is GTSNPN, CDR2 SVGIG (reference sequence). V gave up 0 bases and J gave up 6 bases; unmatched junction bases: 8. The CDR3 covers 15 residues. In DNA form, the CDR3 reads TGTGCCTGGAGTGTACTCAGGGGGATCTCAAACACCATATATTTT. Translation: CAWSVLRGISNTIYF.

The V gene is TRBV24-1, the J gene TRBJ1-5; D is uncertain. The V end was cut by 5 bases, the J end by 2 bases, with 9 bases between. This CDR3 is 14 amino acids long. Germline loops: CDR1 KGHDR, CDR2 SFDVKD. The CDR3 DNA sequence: TGTGCCACCAGTGGATGGGGAGGCAATCAGCCCCAGCATTTT. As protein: CATSGWGGNQPQHF.

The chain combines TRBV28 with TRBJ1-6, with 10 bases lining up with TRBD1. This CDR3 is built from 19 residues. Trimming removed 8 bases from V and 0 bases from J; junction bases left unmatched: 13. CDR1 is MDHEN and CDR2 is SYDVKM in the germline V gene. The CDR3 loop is CASSGPGTGANSYNSPLHF. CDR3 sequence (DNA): TGTGCCAGCTCAGGGCCAGGGACAGGGGCCAACTCCTATAATTCACCCCTCCACTTT.

In DNA form, the CDR3 reads TGTGCCAGCTCTATATATGAGCAGTTCTTC. Translated, it gives CASSIYEQFF. J is TRBJ2-1 and V is TRBV2; D is uncertain. The length of the CDR3 is 10 residues. Germline CDR1 reads SNHLY; CDR2 reads FYNNEI. V was clipped by 8 bases and J by 8 bases, with 7 bases between them.

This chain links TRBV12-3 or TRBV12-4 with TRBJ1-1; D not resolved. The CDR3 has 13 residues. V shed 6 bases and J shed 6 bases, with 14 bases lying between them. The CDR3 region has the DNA TGTGCCAGCAGCCTGAGGTCGAGCGCTGAAGCTTTCTTT. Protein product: CASSLRSSAEAFF.

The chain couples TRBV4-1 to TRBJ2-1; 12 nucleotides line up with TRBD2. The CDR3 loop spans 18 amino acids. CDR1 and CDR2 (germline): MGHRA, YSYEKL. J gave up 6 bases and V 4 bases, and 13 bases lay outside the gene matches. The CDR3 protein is CASSPMTSGSLVGNEQFF. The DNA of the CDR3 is TGCGCCAGCAGCCCGATGACTAGCGGGAGTCTGGTAGGCAATGAGCAGTTCTTC.

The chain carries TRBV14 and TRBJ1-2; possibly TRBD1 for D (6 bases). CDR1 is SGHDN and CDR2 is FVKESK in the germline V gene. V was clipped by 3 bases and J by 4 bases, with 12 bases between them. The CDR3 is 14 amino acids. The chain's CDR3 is CASSQPGQSYGYTF. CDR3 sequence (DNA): TGTGCCAGCAGCCAGCCGGGACAAAGCTATGGCTACACCTTC.

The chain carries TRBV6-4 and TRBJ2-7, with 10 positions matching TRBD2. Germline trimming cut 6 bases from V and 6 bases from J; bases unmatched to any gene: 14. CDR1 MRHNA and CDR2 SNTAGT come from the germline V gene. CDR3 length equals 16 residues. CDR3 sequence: CASRPLNLAGACEQYF. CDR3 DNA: TGTGCCAGCAGACCCCTTAATCTAGCGGGAGCTTGCGAGCAGTACTTC.

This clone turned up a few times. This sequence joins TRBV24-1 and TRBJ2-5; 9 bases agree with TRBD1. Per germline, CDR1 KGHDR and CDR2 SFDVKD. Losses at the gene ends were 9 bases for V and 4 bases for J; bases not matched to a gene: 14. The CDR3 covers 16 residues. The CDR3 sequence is CATGPGQGLGGETQYF. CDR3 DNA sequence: TGTGCCACCGGGCCGGGACAGGGTCTGGGGGGAGAGACCCAGTACTTC.

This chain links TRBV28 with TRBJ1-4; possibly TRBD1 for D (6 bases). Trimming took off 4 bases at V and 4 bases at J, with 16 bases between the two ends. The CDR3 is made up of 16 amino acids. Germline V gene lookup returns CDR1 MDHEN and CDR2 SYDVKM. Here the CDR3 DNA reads TGTGCCAGCAGTTCCCCCCCGGGACAAATTAATGAAAAACTGTTTTTT. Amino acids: CASSSPPGQINEKLFF.

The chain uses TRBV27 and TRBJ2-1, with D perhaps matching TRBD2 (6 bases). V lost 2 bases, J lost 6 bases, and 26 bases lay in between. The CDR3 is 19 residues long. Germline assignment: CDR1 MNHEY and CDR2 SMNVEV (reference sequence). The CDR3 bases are TGTGCCAGCAGTTTAAAGAGGGGAGGACTGCTAGTCGAATCCAATGAGCAGTTCTTC. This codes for CASSLKRGGLLVESNEQFF.

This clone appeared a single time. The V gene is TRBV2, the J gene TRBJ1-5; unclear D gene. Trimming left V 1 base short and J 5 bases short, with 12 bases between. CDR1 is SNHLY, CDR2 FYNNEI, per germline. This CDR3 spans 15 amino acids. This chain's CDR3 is CASSEGTSIYQPQHF. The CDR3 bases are TGTGCCAGCAGTGAAGGAACTTCCATATATCAGCCCCAGCATTTT. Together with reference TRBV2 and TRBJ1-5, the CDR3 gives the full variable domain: EPEVTQTPSHQVTQMGQEVILRCVPISNHLYFYWYRQILGQKVEFLVSFYNNEISEKSEIFDDQFSVERPDGSNFTLKIRSTKLEDSAMYFCASSEGTSIYQPQHFGDGTRLSIL.

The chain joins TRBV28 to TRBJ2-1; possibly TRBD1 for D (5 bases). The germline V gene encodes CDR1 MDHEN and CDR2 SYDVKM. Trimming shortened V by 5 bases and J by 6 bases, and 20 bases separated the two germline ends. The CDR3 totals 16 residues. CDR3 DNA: TGTGCCAGCAGTCCCCACCGAAGTCCCCAGGGCAATGAGCAGTTCTTC. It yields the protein CASSPHRSPQGNEQFF.

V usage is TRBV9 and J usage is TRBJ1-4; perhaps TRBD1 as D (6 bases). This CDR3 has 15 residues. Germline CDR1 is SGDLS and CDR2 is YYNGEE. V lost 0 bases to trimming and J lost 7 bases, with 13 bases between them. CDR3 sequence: CASSVEGTGFEKLFF. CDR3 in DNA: TGTGCCAGCAGCGTAGAGGGAACAGGGTTTGAAAAACTGTTTTTT.

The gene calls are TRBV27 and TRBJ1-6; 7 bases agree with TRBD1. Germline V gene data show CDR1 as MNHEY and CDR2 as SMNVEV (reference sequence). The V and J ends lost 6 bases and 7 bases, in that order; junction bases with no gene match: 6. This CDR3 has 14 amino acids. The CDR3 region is CASSPGQPNSPLHF. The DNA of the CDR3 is TGTGCCAGCAGCCCGGGACAGCCAAATTCACCCCTCCACTTT.

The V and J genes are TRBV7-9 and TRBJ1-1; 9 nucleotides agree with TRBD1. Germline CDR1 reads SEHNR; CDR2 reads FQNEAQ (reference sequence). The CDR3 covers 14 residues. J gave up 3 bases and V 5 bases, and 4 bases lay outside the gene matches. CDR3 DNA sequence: TGTGCCAGCAGCGCGGGGACAGGGTACACTGAAGCTTTCTTT. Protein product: CASSAGTGYTEAFF.

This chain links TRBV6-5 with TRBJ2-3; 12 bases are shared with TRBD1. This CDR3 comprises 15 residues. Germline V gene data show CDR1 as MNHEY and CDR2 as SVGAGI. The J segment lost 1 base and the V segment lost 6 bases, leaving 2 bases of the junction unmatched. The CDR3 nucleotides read TGTGCCAGCAGGGGACAGGGGGCCGGCACAGATACGCAGTATTTT. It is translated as CASRGQGAGTDTQYF.

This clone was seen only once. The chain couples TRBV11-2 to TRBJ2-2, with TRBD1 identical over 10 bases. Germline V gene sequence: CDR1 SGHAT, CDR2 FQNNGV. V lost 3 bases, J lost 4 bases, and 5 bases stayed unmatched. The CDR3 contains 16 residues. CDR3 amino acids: CASSFFRDRGTGELFF. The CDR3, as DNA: TGTGCCAGCAGCTTTTTCCGGGACAGGGGCACCGGGGAGCTGTTTTTT. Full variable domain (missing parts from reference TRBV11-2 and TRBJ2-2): EAGVAQSPRYKIIEKRQSVAFWCNPISGHATLYWYQQILGQGPKLLIQFQNNGVVDDSQLPKDRFSAERLKGVDSTLKIQPAKLEDSAVYLCASSFFRDRGTGELFFGEGSRLTVL.

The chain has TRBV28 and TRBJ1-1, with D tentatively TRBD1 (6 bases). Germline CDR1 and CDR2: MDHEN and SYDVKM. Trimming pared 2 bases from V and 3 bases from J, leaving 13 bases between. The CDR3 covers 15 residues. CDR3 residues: CASSLATGGHTEAFF. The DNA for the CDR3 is TGTGCCAGCAGTTTAGCGACAGGCGGGCACACTGAAGCTTTCTTT. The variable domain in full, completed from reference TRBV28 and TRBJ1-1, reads DVKVTQSSRYLVKRTGEKVFLECVQDMDHENMFWYRQDPGLGLRLIYFSYDVKMKEKGDIPEGYSVSREKKERFSLILESASTNQTSMYLCASSLATGGHTEAFFGQGTRLTVV.

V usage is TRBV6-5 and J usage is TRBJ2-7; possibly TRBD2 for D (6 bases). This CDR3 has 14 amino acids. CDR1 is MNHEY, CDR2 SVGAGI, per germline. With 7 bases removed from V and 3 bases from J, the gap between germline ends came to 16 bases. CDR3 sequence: CASTRAGLGYEQYF. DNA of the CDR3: TGTGCCAGCACACGAGCGGGTTTGGGCTACGAGCAGTACTTC.

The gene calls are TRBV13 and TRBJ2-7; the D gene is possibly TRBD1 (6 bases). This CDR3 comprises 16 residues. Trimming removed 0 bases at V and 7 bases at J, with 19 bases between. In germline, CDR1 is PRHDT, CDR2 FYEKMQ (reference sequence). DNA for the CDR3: TGTGCCAGCAGCTTAGGCCAGGGGCCCCTAGGGCGGGAGCAGTACTTC. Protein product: CASSLGQGPLGREQYF.

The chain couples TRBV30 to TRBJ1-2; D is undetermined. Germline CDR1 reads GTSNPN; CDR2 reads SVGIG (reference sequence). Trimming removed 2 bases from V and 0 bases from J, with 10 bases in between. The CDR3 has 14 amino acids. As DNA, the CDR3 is TGTGCCTGGAGTCGGCAGGATTCTAACTATGGCTACACCTTC. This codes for CAWSRQDSNYGYTF.

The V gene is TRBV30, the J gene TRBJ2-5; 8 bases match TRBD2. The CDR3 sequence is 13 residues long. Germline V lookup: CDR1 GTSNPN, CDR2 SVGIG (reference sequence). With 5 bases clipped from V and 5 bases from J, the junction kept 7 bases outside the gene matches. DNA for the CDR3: TGTGCCTGGTCAGCGGGAGCATTGGAGACCCAGTACTTC. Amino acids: CAWSAGALETQYF.

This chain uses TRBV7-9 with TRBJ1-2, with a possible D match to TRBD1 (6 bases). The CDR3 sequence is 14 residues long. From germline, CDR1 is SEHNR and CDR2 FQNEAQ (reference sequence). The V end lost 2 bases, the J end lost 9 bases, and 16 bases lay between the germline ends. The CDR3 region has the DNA TGTGCCAGCAGCTTAACAGGACAGCCGGGGAGCTACACCTTC. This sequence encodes CASSLTGQPGSYTF.